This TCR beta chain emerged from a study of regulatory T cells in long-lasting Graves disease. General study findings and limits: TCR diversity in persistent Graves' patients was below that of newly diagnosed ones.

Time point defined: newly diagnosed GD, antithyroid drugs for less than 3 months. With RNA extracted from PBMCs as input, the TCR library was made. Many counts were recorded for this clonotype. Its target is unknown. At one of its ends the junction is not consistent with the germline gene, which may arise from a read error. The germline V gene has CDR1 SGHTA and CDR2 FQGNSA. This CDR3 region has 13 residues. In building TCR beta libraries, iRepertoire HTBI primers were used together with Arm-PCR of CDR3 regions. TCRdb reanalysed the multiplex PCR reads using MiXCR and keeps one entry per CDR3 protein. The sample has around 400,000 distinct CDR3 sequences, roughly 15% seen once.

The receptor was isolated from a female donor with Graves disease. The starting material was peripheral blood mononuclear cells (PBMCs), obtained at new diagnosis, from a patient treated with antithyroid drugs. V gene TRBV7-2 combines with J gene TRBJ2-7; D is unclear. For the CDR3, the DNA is TGTGCCAGCAGCTTAGTCTCGTCCGAGGAGCACTACTTC. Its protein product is CASSLVSSEEHYF. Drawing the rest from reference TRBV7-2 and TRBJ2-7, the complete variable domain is GAGVSQSPSNKVTEKGKDVELRCDPISGHTALYWYRQSLGQGLEFLIYFQGNSAPDKSGLPSDRFSAERTGGSVSTLTIQRTQQEDSAVYLCASSLVSSEEHYFGPGTRLTVT.